This T cell receptor beta chain was sequenced during a study of identical twins. Findings of the study overall: Whereas memory repertoires showed no such difference, abundant cord blood beta clonotypes carried fewer insertions.

This clonotype was recorded at least ten times. Its antigen is not known. CDR3 length equals 15 residues. Trimming took 5 bases from V and 2 from J, leaving 16 bases between them. The germline V gene has CDR1 MNHEY and CDR2 SVGAGI. TCRdb called the 5' RACE reads again in MiXCR, with one record for every CDR3 protein. The repertoire has some 1,600,000 distinct CDR3 sequences, roughly a third of them found once; the top ten carry around 0.3%. This clonotype was sampled from a newborn girl in good health. The V and J genes are TRBV6-5 and TRBJ2-7, with D perhaps TRBD2 (6 bases). Source material: cord blood. The CDR3 protein is CASSGGYSDTYEQYF. Written as DNA, the CDR3 is TGTGCCAGCAGTGGAGGGTACAGCGACACCTACGAGCAGTACTTC.